These T cell receptor beta chains were read from a single sample in a study of response to subunit inactivated influenza vaccine. A single record per CDR3 protein comes from TCRdb applying MiXCR to the RT-PCR reads. The table has over 300,000 distinct CDR3 sequences, just over 20% seen once. Material: PBMCs from blood, obtained 21 months after vaccination. These receptors were obtained from a man in his fifties or sixties who received an inactivated influenza vaccine. Both conserved end residues are trimmed from each CDR3.

V gene	CDR3 length	CDR3 protein
TRBV4-3	14	ASSQGAVGQLYGYT
TRBV28	15	ASSPLLDRVGEETQY
TRBV19	12	ASSRTGVSTEAF
TRBV10-3	14	AISESAGNQGQPQH
TRBV28	14	ASSNGLARGRETQY
TRBV20-1	10	SASVTTDTQY
TRBV5-1	14	ASSQGLDDSGNTIY
TRBV4-2	12	ASSQETGTDEAF
TRBV7-9	11	ASSLRQATEQY
TRBV20-1	13	SATKRGGVDNEQF
TRBV29-1	14	SVETGLANSYNEQF
TRBV7-2	13	ASSSTTGGGNTIY
TRBV7-2	13	ASSLSGQGSYGYT
TRBV20-1	11	SAYLQGSTEAF
TRBV6-2/TRBV6-3	11	ASSYGESYGYT
TRBV5-5	14	ASSPSRTGWPDTQY
TRBV5-1	15	ASSLGLAGPSQETQY
TRBV5-1	12	ASSLKTGEETQY
TRBV3-1	13	ASSLLAGVSYEQY
TRBV20-1	14	SARGVRTGPNSPLH
TRBV5-1	13	ASSFTAGLYNEQF
TRBV29-1	12	SAYRDNLNTEAF
TRBV6-1	12	ASNLRGDGTEAF
TRBV29-1	12	SVEKPPNTGELF
TRBV11-2	11	ASTSDVTGELF
TRBV20-1	14	SARDRAGTGVYEQY
TRBV25-1	12	ASSDGDSSYEQY
TRBV4-1	17	ASSPVWRLAGANTGELF
TRBV7-8	13	ASSPNPTVQETQY
TRBV20-1	12	SASRLPGQETQY
TRBV20-1	11	SARSGTGNTIY
TRBV5-1	11	ASSFGTDYEQY
TRBV20-1	12	SARGQLMNTEAF
TRBV18	12	ASSPRGPGEKLF
TRBV6-2/TRBV6-3	13	ASSYSRERNQPQH
TRBV7-2	13	AREPIGYPTDTQY
TRBV7-9	12	ASSLANLAIEAF
TRBV12-3/TRBV12-4	11	ASSGESHQPQH
TRBV12-3/TRBV12-4	12	ASSLNAQWETQY
TRBV28	11	ASRAQGTDTQY
TRBV25-1	13	ASSVGRAAADTQY
TRBV20-1	12	SARTGNANQPQH
TRBV27	13	ASSSIRVAPPEQY
TRBV5-1	19	ASSLAGQDIPRFEKDTEAF
TRBV5-1	15	ASSSEDGSSYNSPLH
TRBV12-3/TRBV12-4	11	ASSFDSYYGYT